These 30 T cell receptor beta chains were all obtained from the same sample, sequenced in a study of monozygotic twins with inflammatory bowel disease. TCRdb re-analyzed the 5' RACE reads; it lists each CDR3 protein once, without DNA. The sample yields around 410,000 distinct CDR3 sequences, of which the top ten take up about 2.3%. Sample: blood. The receptors were sampled from a human donor with ulcerative colitis or Crohn's disease, or a healthy co-twin of an affected twin (not recorded which).

The V gene is TRBV5-1, the J gene TRBJ2-7; no DNA is available, so the TRBD1 call from TCRdb remains unchecked. Germline CDR1 SGHRS, CDR2 YFSETQ. There are 15 residues in the CDR3. CDR3 in amino acids: CASSPAGGLGYEQYF.

The rearrangement uses TRBV18 and TRBJ2-2; TCRdb selects TRBD1, and the lack of DNA leaves this call unchecked. The germline V gene encodes CDR1 KGHSH and CDR2 LQKENI. The CDR3 has 15 amino acids. This chain's CDR3 is CASSIGQLNTGELFF.

The V and J genes are TRBV29-1 and TRBJ2-5. CDR1 is SQVTM and CDR2 is ANQGSEA in the germline V gene. This CDR3 region has 12 residues. The CDR3 region is CSVEIRQETQYF.

V usage is TRBV27 and J usage is TRBJ2-5; the TCRdb call, TRBD1, lacks DNA for checking. The germline V gene has CDR1 MNHEY and CDR2 SMNVEV (reference sequence). This CDR3 has 13 residues. CDR3 amino acids: CASKGGGKLTQYF.

V gene TRBV7-2 combines with J gene TRBJ1-1; the D call of TRBD1 rests on TCRdb alone, since no DNA is present to check it. CDR1 is SGHTA, CDR2 FQGNSA, per germline. This CDR3 has 16 amino acids. The CDR3 spells CASRPQGRMWNTEAFF.

V is TRBV30 and J is TRBJ1-2; TCRdb's D gene call, TRBD1, goes unchecked for lack of DNA. CDR1 and CDR2 (germline): GTSNPN, SVGIG (reference sequence). The CDR3 is 11 amino acids. CDR3: CAVLKTGGYTF.

The V call is TRBV7-2, the J call TRBJ2-7; TCRdb designates TRBD1, a call that cannot be tested without DNA. This CDR3 is 13 amino acids long. Germline loops: CDR1 SGHTA, CDR2 FQGNSA. CDR3 amino acids: CASRSTGSYEQYF.

The chain has TRBV13 and TRBJ1-5; absent DNA, TCRdb's TRBD1 call cannot be checked. The CDR3 has 18 amino acids. Germline V gene data show CDR1 as PRHDT and CDR2 as FYEKMQ (reference sequence). This chain's CDR3 is CAKIPTIRGAIWNQPQHF.

The CDR3 loop is CASTSRTRDEQYF. The chain couples TRBV6-6 to TRBJ2-7; TCRdb lists TRBD2, though no DNA is available to test this call. The CDR3 runs 13 residues. Per the germline V gene, CDR1 is MNHNY and CDR2 is SVGAGI (reference sequence).

The chain employs TRBV4-1 and TRBJ2-7. The length of the CDR3 is 14 residues. In germline, CDR1 is MGHRA, CDR2 YSYEKL. The CDR3 spells CASSQGDSAYEQYF.

The chain employs TRBV6-4 and TRBJ2-2. The CDR3 has 15 amino acids. Per the germline V gene, CDR1 is MRHNA and CDR2 is SNTAGT. Here the CDR3 reads CASSMDGLNTGELFF.

V gene TRBV12-3 or TRBV12-4 combines with J gene TRBJ1-1. The CDR3 covers 15 residues. The CDR3 protein is CASSLGSVGNTEAFF.

The chain couples TRBV6-1 to TRBJ2-4. Germline V CDR1 and CDR2: MNHNS, SASEGT. CDR3 length: 15 residues. The CDR3 here is CASRDTGRKLNIQYF.

This sequence joins TRBV5-1 and TRBJ2-1; as DNA is missing, the TRBD1 call by TCRdb cannot be tested. From germline, CDR1 is SGHRS and CDR2 YFSETQ. The CDR3 covers 15 residues. CDR3 in amino acids: CASSFTTGERVEQFF.

V usage is TRBV2 and J usage is TRBJ1-2. This CDR3 has 18 amino acids. CDR1 is SNHLY, CDR2 FYNNEI, per germline. This CDR3 is CASISTRLSRASNYGYTF.

V is TRBV19 and J is TRBJ1-1. The germline CDR1 and CDR2 sequences are LNHDA and SQIVND (reference sequence). The CDR3 length is 13 residues. The CDR3 spells CASSTDGPRGAFF.

This chain uses TRBV5-1 with TRBJ2-3. Germline values: CDR1 SGHRS, CDR2 YFSETQ. The CDR3 is 15 residues long. The CDR3 reads CASSLDATGTDTQYF.

CDR3: CASSRINGLAGVGDTQYF. This chain joins TRBV11-2 and TRBJ2-3; absent DNA, TCRdb's TRBD2 call cannot be checked. CDR3 length equals 18 residues. Germline V lookup: CDR1 SGHAT, CDR2 FQNNGV.

The rearrangement uses TRBV5-1 and TRBJ2-5; TCRdb's assignment of TRBD2 cannot be checked, as there is no DNA. This CDR3 contains 15 residues. Germline assignment: CDR1 SGHRS and CDR2 YFSETQ. CDR3 loop: CASSGGIFPKETQYF. Using reference TRBV5-1 and TRBJ2-5 for the parts outside the CDR3, the full variable domain is KAGVTQTPRYLIKTRGQQVTLSCSPISGHRSVSWYQQTPGQGLQFLFEYFSETQRNKGNFPGRFSGRQFSNSRSEMNVSTLELGDSALYLCASSGGIFPKETQYFGPGTRLLVL.

The chain links TRBV5-1 to TRBJ1-1; TCRdb lists TRBD1, though no DNA is available to test this call. From germline, CDR1 is SGHRS and CDR2 YFSETQ. This CDR3 has 15 amino acids. CDR3 sequence reads: CASSLGGQVNTEAFF.

The V call is TRBV28, the J call TRBJ2-3; TCRdb names TRBD2, which stays unverified in the absence of DNA. CDR3 length: 14 residues. The germline V gene encodes CDR1 MDHEN and CDR2 SYDVKM. CDR3 sequence: CASTLAGASDTQYF.

The chain recombines TRBV20-1 with TRBJ2-7; TCRdb names TRBD1, which stays unverified in the absence of DNA. CDR1 and CDR2 (germline): DFQATT, SNEGSKA (reference sequence). This CDR3 region has 14 residues. The CDR3 reads CSARAQLGAYEQYF.

The rearrangement joins TRBV10-3 to TRBJ2-3. The CDR3 has 15 residues. Germline V lookup: CDR1 ENHRY, CDR2 SYGVKD. The CDR3 region is CAISDTGASTDTQYF.

The rearrangement joins TRBV4-3 to TRBJ2-1; TCRdb lists TRBD1, though no DNA is available to test this call. The CDR3 length is 15 residues. Germline V gene lookup returns CDR1 LGHNA and CDR2 YSLEER. CDR3 sequence reads: CASSTRGGASDEQFF.

This chain links TRBV4-1 with TRBJ2-1; the TRBD2 assignment by TCRdb is unverifiable without DNA. The V gene's germline CDR1 is MGHRA and CDR2 YSYEKL. The CDR3 loop spans 17 amino acids. The CDR3 region is CASSHFMTSSVHNEQFF.

V and J are TRBV5-1 and TRBJ1-2; as DNA is missing, the TRBD1 call by TCRdb cannot be tested. The CDR3 has 13 residues. Germline V gene sequence: CDR1 SGHRS, CDR2 YFSETQ. The CDR3 loop is CASSTDSNYGYTF.

V usage is TRBV28 and J usage is TRBJ1-1; TCRdb outputs TRBD1, but without DNA this stays unchecked. CDR3 size: 13 residues. Germline CDR1 is MDHEN and CDR2 is SYDVKM. The CDR3 is CASSPGTDKRAFF. Full variable domain (remainder filled in from reference TRBV28 and TRBJ1-1): DVKVTQSSRYLVKRTGEKVFLECVQDMDHENMFWYRQDPGLGLRLIYFSYDVKMKEKGDIPEGYSVSREKKERFSLILESASTNQTSMYLCASSPGTDKRAFFGQGTRLTVV.

The rearrangement uses TRBV10-3 and TRBJ2-1; with no DNA, the TCRdb D assignment of TRBD1 cannot be verified. Germline CDR1 reads ENHRY; CDR2 reads SYGVKD. The CDR3 has 14 residues. CDR3 amino acids: CAIKPDRGPNEQFF.

The chain joins TRBV6-5 to TRBJ2-7. CDR3 size: 16 residues. Germline CDR1 reads MNHEY; CDR2 reads SVGAGI. The CDR3 sequence is CASSYSITGVNYEQYF.

The chain uses TRBV27 and TRBJ1-2; the TCRdb call, TRBD1, lacks DNA for checking. Looked up from germline, CDR1 is MNHEY and CDR2 is SMNVEV (reference sequence). There are 13 residues in the CDR3. The CDR3 spells CASRRQVTYGYTF.